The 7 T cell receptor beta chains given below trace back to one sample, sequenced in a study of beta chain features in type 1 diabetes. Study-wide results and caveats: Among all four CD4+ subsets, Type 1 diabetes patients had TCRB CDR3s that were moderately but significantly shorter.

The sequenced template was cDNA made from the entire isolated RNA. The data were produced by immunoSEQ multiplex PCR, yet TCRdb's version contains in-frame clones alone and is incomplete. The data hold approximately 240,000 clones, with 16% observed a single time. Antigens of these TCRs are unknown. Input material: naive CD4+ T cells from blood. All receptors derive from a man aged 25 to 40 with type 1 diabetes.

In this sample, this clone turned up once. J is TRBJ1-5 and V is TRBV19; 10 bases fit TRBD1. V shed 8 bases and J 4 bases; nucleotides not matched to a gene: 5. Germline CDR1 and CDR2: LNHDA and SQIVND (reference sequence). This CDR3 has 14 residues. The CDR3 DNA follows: TGTGCCAGTGGGGACAGGGGCCTAAATCAGCCCCAGCATTTT. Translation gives CASGDRGLNQPQHF. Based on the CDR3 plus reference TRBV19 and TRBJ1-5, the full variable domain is DGGITQSPKYLFRKEGQNVTLSCEQNLNHDAMYWYRQDPGQGLRLIYYSQIVNDFQKGDIAEGYSVSREKKESFPLTVTSAQKNPTAFYLCASGDRGLNQPQHFGDGTRLSIL.

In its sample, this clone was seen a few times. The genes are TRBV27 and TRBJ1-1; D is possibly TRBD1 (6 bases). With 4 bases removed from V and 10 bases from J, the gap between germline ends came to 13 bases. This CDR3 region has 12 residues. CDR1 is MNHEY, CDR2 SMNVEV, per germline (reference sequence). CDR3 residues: CASSSHRAGAFF. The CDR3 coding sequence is TGTGCCAGCAGTTCCCACAGGGCCGGAGCTTTCTTT.

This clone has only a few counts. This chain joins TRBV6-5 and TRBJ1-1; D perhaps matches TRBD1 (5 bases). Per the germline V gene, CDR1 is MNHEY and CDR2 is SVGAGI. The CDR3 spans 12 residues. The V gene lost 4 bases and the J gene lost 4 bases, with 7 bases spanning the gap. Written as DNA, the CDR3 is TGTGCCAGCAGTTTAAGGGGCACTGAAGCTTTCTTT. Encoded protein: CASSLRGTEAFF.

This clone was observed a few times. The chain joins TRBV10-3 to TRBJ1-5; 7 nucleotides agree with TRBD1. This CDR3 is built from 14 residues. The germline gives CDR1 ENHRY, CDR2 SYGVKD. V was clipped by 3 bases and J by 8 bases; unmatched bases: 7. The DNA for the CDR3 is TGTGCCATCAGTGACCAACAGGGGAGCAAGCCCCAGCATTTT. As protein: CAISDQQGSKPQHF.

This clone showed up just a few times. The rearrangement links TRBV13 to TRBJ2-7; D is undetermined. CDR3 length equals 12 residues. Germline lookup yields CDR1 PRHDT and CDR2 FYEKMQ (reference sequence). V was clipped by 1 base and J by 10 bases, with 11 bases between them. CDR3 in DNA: TGTGCCAGCAGCTTAGTAATCCAGATACAGTACTTC. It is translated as CASSLVIQIQYF.

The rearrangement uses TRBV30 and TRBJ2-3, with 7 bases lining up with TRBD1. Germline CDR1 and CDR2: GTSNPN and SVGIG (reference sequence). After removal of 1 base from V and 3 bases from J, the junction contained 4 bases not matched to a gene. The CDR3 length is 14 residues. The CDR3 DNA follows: TGTGCCTGGAGTGCGACAGGGTTAACAGATACGCAGTATTTT. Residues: CAWSATGLTDTQYF.

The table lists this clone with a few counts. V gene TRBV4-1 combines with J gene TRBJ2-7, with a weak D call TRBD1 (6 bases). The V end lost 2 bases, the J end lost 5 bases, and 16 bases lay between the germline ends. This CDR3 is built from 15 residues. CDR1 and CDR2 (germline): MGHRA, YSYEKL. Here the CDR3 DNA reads TGCGCCAGCAGCCAAAAGTACAACAGGGACCACGAGCAGTACTTC. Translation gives CASSQKYNRDHEQYF.